This T cell receptor beta chain emerged from a study of chemoradiotherapy in HPV16-positive cancers. Profiled with immunoSEQ multiplex PCR; TCRdb holds only in-frame clones, not every one. The sample lists around 6,000 clones, around 90% occurring once. Study results and caveats: In HPV16-positive patients, HPV-responsive T-cell expansion tracked better recurrence-free survival. Functional assays defining HPV-specific T cells used only a couple of HPV16-positive patients.

With regard to this clone: What it recognizes is unknown.

Repertoires were sampled repeatedly during chemoradiotherapy. This TCR was recovered from a human donor with HPV-associated anogenital cancer. The sample in question was blood, obtained from a patient who underwent chemoradiotherapy.

CDR3: CASTGRGPKDTQYF. In DNA, the CDR3 is TGTGCCAGCACGGGGCGGGGGCCTAAAGATACGCAGTATTTT. This chain joins TRBV9 and TRBJ2-3; perhaps TRBD2 as D (7 bases). CDR3 length equals 14 residues. V dropped 6 bases and J dropped 5 bases, with 16 bases sitting between them. Germline V gene lookup returns CDR1 SGDLS and CDR2 YYNGEE.